This entry describes one T cell receptor beta chain. TCRdb's copy holds only in-frame clones and misses some; the assay was immunoSEQ multiplex PCR. The sample holds 85,000 to 90,000 clones, 85% to 95% seen once. The data derive from a study of technical replicates of blood from a few donors. Sequenced: T cells isolated from PBMCs. This receptor was identified in a human donor in good health.

Here the CDR3 reads CASSHLGQGTFF. CDR3 sequence (DNA): TGCGCCAGCAGTCATTTGGGACAGGGTACGTTCTTC. The genes are TRBV23-1 and TRBJ2-1; 9 nucleotides align to TRBD1. TRBV23-1 is designated an ORF whose function remains uncertain. There are 12 residues in the CDR3. With 3 bases clipped from V and 15 bases from J, the junction kept 6 bases outside the gene matches.